A single T cell receptor beta chain is shown here with its context. No antigen is known for it. The use of a sample-barcoded 5' primer and a J-beta primer mix characterized a second PCR of 7 to 11 cycles. Each CDR3 protein is one row after TCRdb ran MiXCR on the 5' RACE reads. Among hundreds of thousands of distinct CDR3 sequences listed, 40% to 65% were seen once. The sample originates from a study of blood T cells in healthy people across ages. Whole-study findings and limits: Strongly correlated with naive T cell percentage was TCR beta diversity. Estimated diversity, derived from one million T cells, was regarded as an underestimate.

Total RNA, at least 6 micrograms per sample, came from PBMCs. CDR3 length: 13 amino acids. V was clipped by 6 bases and J by 5 bases; unmatched bases: 4. Sequenced: blood. The TCR sequence derives from a woman over 75 in good health. This rearrangement joins TRBV12-3 or TRBV12-4 to TRBJ2-7, with 10 nucleotides matching TRBD1. CDR3 sequence reads: CASRNDRGHEQYF. Here the CDR3 DNA reads TGTGCCAGCAGGAACGACAGGGGGCACGAGCAGTACTTC.